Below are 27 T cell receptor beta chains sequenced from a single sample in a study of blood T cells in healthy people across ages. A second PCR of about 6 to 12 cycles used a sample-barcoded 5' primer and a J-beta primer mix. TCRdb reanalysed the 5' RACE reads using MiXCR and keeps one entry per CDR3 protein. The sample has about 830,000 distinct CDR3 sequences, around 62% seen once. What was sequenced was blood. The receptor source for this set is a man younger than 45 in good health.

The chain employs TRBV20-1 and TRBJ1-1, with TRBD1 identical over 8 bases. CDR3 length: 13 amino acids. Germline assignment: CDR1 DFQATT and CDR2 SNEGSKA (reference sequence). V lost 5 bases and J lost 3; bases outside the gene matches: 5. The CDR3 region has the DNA TGCAGTGCTCCGGACAGGGTGGACACTGAAGCTTTCTTT. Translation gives CSAPDRVDTEAFF.

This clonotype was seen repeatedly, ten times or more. CDR3 residues: CASTTGTGAQETQYF. As DNA, the CDR3 is TGTGCCAGCACAACCGGGACAGGGGCCCAAGAGACCCAGTACTTC. The chain combines TRBV6-2 or TRBV6-3 with TRBJ2-5, with 10 bases fitting TRBD1. This CDR3 spans 15 amino acids. Germline CDR1 reads MNHEY; CDR2 reads SVGEGT. J gave up 1 base and V 7 bases, and 6 bases lay outside the gene matches.

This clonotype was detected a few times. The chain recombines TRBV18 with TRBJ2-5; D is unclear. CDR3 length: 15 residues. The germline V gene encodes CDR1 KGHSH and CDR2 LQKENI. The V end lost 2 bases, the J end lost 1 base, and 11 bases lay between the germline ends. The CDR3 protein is CASSPAARVQETQYF. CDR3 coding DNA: TGTGCCAGCTCACCAGCTGCTAGAGTCCAAGAGACCCAGTACTTC.

The CDR3 DNA is TGCAGTGCGTGGGACGGCTACGAGCAGTACTTC. It yields the protein CSAWDGYEQYF. J is TRBJ2-4 and V is TRBV20-1; D is perhaps TRBD1 or TRBD2 (5 bases each). The DNA end is a closer match to TRBJ2-7, so the J assignment may be wrong. Germline assignment: CDR1 DFQATT and CDR2 SNEGSKA (reference sequence). This CDR3 has 11 amino acids.

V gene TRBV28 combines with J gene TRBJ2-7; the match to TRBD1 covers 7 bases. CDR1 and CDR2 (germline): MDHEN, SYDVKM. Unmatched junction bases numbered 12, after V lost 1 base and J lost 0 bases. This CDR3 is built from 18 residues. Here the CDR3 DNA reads TGTGCCAGCAGTTTATCTATGACAGGGCAGGTAAACTCCTACGAGCAGTACTTC. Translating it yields CASSLSMTGQVNSYEQYF.

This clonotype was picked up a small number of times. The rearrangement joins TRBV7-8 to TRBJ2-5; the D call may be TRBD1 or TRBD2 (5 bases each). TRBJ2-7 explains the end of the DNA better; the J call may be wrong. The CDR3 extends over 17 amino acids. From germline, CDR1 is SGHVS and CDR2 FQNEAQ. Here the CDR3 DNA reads TGTGCCAGCAGCTTAGCGTTGCCCGGGACCTTAGACCACGAGCAGTACTTC. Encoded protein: CASSLALPGTLDHEQYF.

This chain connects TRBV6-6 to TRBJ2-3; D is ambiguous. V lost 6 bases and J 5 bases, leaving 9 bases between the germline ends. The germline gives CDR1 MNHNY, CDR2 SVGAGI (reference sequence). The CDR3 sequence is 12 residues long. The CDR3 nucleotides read TGTGCCAGCAGGTACCAAGAAGATACGCAGTATTTT. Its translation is CASRYQEDTQYF.

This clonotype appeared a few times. CDR3 sequence (DNA): TGTGCCAGCAGCCTGACTAGCGGGGGGGCATCCTACAATGAGCAGTTCTTC. Its translation: CASSLTSGGASYNEQFF. The chain employs TRBV7-2 and TRBJ2-1; 14 bases map to TRBD2. The ends lost 5 bases at V and 1 base at J; junction bases unmatched: 4. In germline, CDR1 is SGHTA, CDR2 FQGNSA. The CDR3 loop spans 17 amino acids.

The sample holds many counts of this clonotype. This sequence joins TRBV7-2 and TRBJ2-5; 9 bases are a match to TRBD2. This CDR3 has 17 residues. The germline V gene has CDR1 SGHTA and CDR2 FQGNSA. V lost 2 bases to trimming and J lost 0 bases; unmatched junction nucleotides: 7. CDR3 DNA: TGTGCCAGCAGCTTACAAGCGGGGGGTTCGTACCAAGAGACCCAGTACTTC. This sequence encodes CASSLQAGGSYQETQYF.

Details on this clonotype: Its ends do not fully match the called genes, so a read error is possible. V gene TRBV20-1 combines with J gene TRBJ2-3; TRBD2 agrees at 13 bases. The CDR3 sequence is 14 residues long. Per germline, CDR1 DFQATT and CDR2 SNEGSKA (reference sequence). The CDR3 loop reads CSAMTSGGTGTQYF. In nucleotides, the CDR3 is TGCAGTGCCATGACTAGCGGGGGGACAGGTACGCAGTATTTT.

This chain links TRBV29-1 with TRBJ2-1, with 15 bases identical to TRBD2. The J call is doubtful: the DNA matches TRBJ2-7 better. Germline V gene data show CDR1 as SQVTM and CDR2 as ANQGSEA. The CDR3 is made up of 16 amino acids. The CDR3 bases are TGCAGCGTTCCGGGACTAGCGGGGGGTTCCTACAATGAGCAGTACTTC. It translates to CSVPGLAGGSYNEQYF.

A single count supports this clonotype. CDR3 protein: CASSSPAGSSADEQFF. The CDR3 nucleotides read TGTGCCAGCAGCTCCCCCGCGGGGAGTTCGGCCGATGAGCAGTTCTTC. This chain links TRBV11-2 with TRBJ2-1, with a tentative D call TRBD2 (6 bases). V was trimmed by 4 bases and J by 8 bases, leaving 21 bases between them. The length of the CDR3 is 16 residues. The germline V gene encodes CDR1 SGHAT and CDR2 FQNNGV.

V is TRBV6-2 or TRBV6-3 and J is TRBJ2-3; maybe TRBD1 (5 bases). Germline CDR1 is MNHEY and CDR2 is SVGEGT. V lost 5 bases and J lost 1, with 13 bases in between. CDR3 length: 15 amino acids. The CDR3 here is CASSHPTDRTDTQYF. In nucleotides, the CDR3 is TGTGCCAGCAGTCATCCGACAGACCGCACAGATACGCAGTATTTT.

CDR3 bases: TGTGCCAGCAGTGGGGACCCAGGGGGTCGCGACAATCAGCCCCAGCATTTT. This encodes CASSGDPGGRDNQPQHF. This sequence joins TRBV2 and TRBJ1-5, with 7 positions matching TRBD1. This CDR3 has 17 amino acids. CDR1 SNHLY and CDR2 FYNNEI come from the germline V gene. The J segment lost 3 bases and the V segment lost 4 bases, leaving 12 bases of the junction unmatched.

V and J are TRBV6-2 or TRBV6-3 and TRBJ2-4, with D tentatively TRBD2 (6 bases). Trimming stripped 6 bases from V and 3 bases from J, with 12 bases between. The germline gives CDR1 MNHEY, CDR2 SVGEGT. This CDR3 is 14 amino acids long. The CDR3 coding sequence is TGTGCCAGCAGGCCGGAGGGGAACAAAAACATTCAGTACTTC. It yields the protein CASRPEGNKNIQYF.

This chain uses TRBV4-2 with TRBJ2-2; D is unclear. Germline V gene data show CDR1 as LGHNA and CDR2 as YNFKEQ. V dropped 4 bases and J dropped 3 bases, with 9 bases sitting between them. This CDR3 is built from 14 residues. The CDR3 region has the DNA TGTGCCAGCAGCCCTCGCGAGGACACCGGGGAGCTGTTTTTT. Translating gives CASSPREDTGELFF.

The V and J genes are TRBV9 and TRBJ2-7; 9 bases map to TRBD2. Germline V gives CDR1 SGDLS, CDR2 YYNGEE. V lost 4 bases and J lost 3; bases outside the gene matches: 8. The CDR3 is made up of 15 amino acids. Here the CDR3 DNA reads TGTGCCAGCAGCCAGCGGGGGGCGCGGGACTACGAGCAGTACTTC. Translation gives CASSQRGARDYEQYF.

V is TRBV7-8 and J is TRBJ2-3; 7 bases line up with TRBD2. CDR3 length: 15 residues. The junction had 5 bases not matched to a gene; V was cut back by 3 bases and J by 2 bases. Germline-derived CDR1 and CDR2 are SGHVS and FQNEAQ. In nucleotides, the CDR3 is TGTGCCAGCAGCTTTGCTAGCGGCATCACAGATACGCAGTATTTT. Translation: CASSFASGITDTQYF.

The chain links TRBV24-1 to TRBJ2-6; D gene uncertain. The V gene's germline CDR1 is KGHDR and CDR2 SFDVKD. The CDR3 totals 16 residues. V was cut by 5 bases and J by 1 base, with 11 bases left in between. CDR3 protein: CATSAPGFSGANVLTF. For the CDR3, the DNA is TGTGCCACCAGTGCCCCAGGATTTTCTGGGGCCAACGTCCTGACTTTC.

The CDR3 DNA reads TGCGCCAGCAGCCAAGACTTGCGCCCTCCGAAAGAGACCCAGTACTTC. Translated: CASSQDLRPPKETQYF. The rearrangement joins TRBV4-3 to TRBJ2-5; D gene ambiguous. Trimming took off 0 bases at V and 3 bases at J, with 14 bases between the two ends. This CDR3 region has 16 residues. The germline V gene encodes CDR1 LGHNA and CDR2 YSLEER.

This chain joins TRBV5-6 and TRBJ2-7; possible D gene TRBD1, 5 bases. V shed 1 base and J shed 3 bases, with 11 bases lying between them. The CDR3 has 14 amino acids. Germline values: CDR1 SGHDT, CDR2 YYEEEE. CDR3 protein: CASSLRNRIYEQYF. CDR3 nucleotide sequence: TGTGCCAGCAGCTTGAGGAACAGGATCTACGAGCAGTACTTC.

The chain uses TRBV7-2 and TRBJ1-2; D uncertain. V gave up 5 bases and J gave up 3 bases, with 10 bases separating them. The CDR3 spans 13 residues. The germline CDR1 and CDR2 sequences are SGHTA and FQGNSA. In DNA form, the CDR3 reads TGTGCCAGCAGCCTACCATCGGACTATGGCTACACCTTC. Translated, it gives CASSLPSDYGYTF. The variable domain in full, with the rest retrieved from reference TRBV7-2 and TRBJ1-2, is GAGVSQSPSNKVTEKGKDVELRCDPISGHTALYWYRQSLGQGLEFLIYFQGNSAPDKSGLPSDRFSAERTGGSVSTLTIQRTQQEDSAVYLCASSLPSDYGYTFGSGTRLTVV.

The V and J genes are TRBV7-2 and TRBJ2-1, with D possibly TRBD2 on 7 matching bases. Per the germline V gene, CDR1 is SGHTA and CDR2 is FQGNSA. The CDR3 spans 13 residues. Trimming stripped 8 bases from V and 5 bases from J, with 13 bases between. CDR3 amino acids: CASWGGTHNEQFF. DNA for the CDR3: TGTGCCAGCTGGGGGGGGACACACAATGAGCAGTTCTTC. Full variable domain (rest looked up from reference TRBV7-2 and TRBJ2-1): GAGVSQSPSNKVTEKGKDVELRCDPISGHTALYWYRQSLGQGLEFLIYFQGNSAPDKSGLPSDRFSAERTGGSVSTLTIQRTQQEDSAVYLCASWGGTHNEQFFGPGTRLTVL.

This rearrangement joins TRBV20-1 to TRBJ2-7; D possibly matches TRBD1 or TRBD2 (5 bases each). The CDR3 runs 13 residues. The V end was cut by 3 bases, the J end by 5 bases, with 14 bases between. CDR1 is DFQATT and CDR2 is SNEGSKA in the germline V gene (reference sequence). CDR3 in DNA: TGCAGTGCTAGGGGGGACGTGACCGACGAGCAGTACTTC. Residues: CSARGDVTDEQYF.

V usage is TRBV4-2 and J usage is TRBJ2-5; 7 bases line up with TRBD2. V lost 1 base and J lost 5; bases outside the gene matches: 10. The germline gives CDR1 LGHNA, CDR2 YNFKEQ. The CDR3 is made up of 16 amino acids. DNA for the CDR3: TGTGCCAGCAGCCAAGGGGAGCGGGATCGATGGGAGACCCAGTACTTC. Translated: CASSQGERDRWETQYF.

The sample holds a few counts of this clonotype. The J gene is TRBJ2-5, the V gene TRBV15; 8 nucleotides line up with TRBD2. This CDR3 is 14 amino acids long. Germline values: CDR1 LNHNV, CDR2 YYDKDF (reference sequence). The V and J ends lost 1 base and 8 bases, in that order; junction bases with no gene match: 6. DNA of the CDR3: TGTGCCACCAGCAGAGCGAATAGCGGGGACACCCAGTACTTC. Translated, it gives CATSRANSGDTQYF. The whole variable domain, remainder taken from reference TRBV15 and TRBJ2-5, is DAMVIQNPRYQVTQFGKPVTLSCSQTLNHNVMYWYQQKSSQAPKLLFHYYDKDFNNEADTPDNFQSRRPNTSFCFLDIRSPGLGDTAMYLCATSRANSGDTQYFGPGTRLLVL.

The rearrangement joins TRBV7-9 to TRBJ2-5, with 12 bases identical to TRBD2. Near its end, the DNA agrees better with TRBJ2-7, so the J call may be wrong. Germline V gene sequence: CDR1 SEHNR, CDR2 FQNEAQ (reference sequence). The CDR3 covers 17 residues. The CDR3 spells CASSFGLAGRSVYEQYF. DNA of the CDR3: TGTGCCAGCAGTTTCGGACTAGCGGGGCGATCGGTCTACGAGCAGTACTTC.